The sequence of this T cell receptor (beta chain) was determined in a study of OX40 agonist ivuxolimab in advanced cancers. Overall study findings and caveats: Expanded clones were, on average, more numerous among CD8+ T cells than CD4+. Partial responders receiving 0.1-3.0 mg/kg showed among the lowest clonal expansion.

This table comes from immunoSEQ multiplex PCR, and its TCRdb copy is limited to in-frame clones, with some not included. This sample has around 67,000 clones, with nearly 90% found just once. The ends lost 1 base at V and 8 bases at J; junction bases unmatched: 7. This CDR3 comprises 15 residues. Germline loops: CDR1 SGHNT, CDR2 YENEEA. Concerning this clone: Its target is unknown.

This chain joins TRBV11-3 and TRBJ2-1, with 8 nucleotides matching TRBD1. Sequencing was performed on CD4+ or CD8+ T cells sorted from blood, taken in a trial of the OX40 agonist ivuxolimab. The origin of this receptor is an adult with an advanced solid tumor such as melanoma, head and neck, liver or kidney cancer. The CDR3 DNA is TGTGCCAGCAGCTTAGTCTCAGGGGGCGAGTATGAGCAGTTCTTC. Its protein is CASSLVSGGEYEQFF.